One sample yielded the 26 T cell receptor beta chains listed below, sequenced in a study of blood T cells in healthy people across ages. Primers used in a second PCR of about 7 to 12 cycles were a sample-barcoded 5' primer and a J-beta primer mix. TCRdb reanalysed the 5' RACE reads using MiXCR and keeps one entry per CDR3 protein. The sample shows fewer than 700,000 distinct CDR3 sequences, around 43% of them seen only once. Specimen: blood. These receptors all come from a man at least 80 years old in good health.

This clonotype was counted only a few times. V is TRBV20-1 and J is TRBJ1-6, with D maybe TRBD1 (6 bases). The CDR3 is 15 residues long. V was pared by 0 bases and J by 9 bases, with 15 bases between. Germline V gene sequence: CDR1 DFQATT, CDR2 SNEGSKA (reference sequence). CDR3 amino acids: CSARDITGRGSPLHF. The CDR3 DNA reads as TGCAGTGCTAGAGATATCACAGGGAGGGGTTCACCCCTCCACTTT.

The CDR3 is CASMGSEAAGANVLTF. CDR3 bases: TGTGCCAGTATGGGGAGTGAGGCAGCTGGGGCCAACGTCCTGACTTTC. The chain recombines TRBV19 with TRBJ2-6; TRBD2 might be the D (5 bases). Trimming stripped 7 bases from V and 2 bases from J, with 15 bases between. The CDR3 extends over 16 amino acids. Germline CDR1 and CDR2: LNHDA and SQIVND (reference sequence).

With respect to this clonotype: This may come from a read error, since a much larger clone is one base off. The V call is TRBV29-1, the J call TRBJ2-7; D may be TRBD1 (6 bases). This CDR3 has 13 residues. V lost 1 base and J lost 2, with 9 bases in between. Per the germline V gene, CDR1 is SQVTM and CDR2 is ANQGSEA. The CDR3 DNA sequence: TGCAGCGTTGAAGGCAGGGGCCCCTACGAGCAGTACTTC. It yields the protein CSVEGRGPYEQYF.

The rearrangement joins TRBV14 to TRBJ2-3; 13 bases are shared with TRBD2. Germline-derived CDR1 and CDR2 are SGHDN and FVKESK. The CDR3 covers 18 residues. V lost 0 bases, J lost 2 bases, and 5 bases stayed unmatched. Here the CDR3 reads CASSQDGGLAGPTDTQYF. The CDR3 DNA is TGTGCCAGCAGCCAAGATGGGGGACTAGCGGGACCCACAGATACGCAGTATTTT.

The chain joins TRBV3-1 to TRBJ2-7; 7 nucleotides align to TRBD2. The germline V gene has CDR1 LGHDT and CDR2 YNNKEL (reference sequence). This CDR3 has 16 residues. V was pared by 0 bases and J by 2 bases, with 7 bases of the junction left unmatched. DNA of the CDR3: TGTGCCAGCAGCCAAGATAGCGGGCTAGCGGCCTACGAGCAGTACTTC. The encoded protein is CASSQDSGLAAYEQYF.

In its sample, this clonotype was seen a few times. This rearrangement joins TRBV27 to TRBJ1-1; a possible D gene is TRBD1 (6 bases). The CDR3 is 15 amino acids. From germline, CDR1 is MNHEY and CDR2 SMNVEV (reference sequence). The V end lost 5 bases, the J end lost 0 bases, and 13 bases lay between the germline ends. The CDR3 sequence: CASSARTALNTEAFF. For the CDR3, the DNA is TGTGCCAGCAGTGCCAGGACAGCCCTGAACACTGAAGCTTTCTTT.

This clonotype was counted at least ten times. This sequence joins TRBV7-2 and TRBJ2-7; 15 bases agree with TRBD2. V lost 5 bases and J lost 2; bases outside the gene matches: 10. Germline CDR1 reads SGHTA; CDR2 reads FQGNSA. This CDR3 is 18 amino acids long. CDR3 sequence reads: CASSPGLAGGINTYEQYF. In DNA, the CDR3 is TGTGCCAGCAGCCCGGGACTAGCGGGGGGAATCAATACCTACGAGCAGTACTTC.

The chain has TRBV7-2 and TRBJ1-5; TRBD1 matches at 8 bases. The J segment lost 5 bases and the V segment lost 2 bases, leaving 8 bases of the junction unmatched. Germline CDR1 SGHTA, CDR2 FQGNSA. This CDR3 spans 16 amino acids. CDR3 DNA: TGTGCCAGCAGCTTACACTCGGGACAGGACCATCAGCCCCAGCATTTT. This encodes CASSLHSGQDHQPQHF.

This clonotype was seen a handful of times. The CDR3 bases are TGTGCCAGCAGTCCACCCAGGGAAGCCAAAAACATTCAGTACTTC. Translation: CASSPPREAKNIQYF. The chain recombines TRBV6-5 with TRBJ2-4, with a possible D match to TRBD1 (5 bases). CDR3 length equals 15 residues. The V gene lost 5 bases and the J gene lost 0 bases, with 11 bases spanning the gap. From germline, CDR1 is MNHEY and CDR2 SVGAGI.

The CDR3 sequence is CSVLIGQVEAFF. The CDR3 DNA follows: TGCAGCGTTCTCATTGGGCAGGTTGAAGCTTTCTTT. The chain carries TRBV29-1 and TRBJ1-1, with unresolved D. Per germline, CDR1 SQVTM and CDR2 ANQGSEA. This CDR3 contains 12 residues. V dropped 5 bases and J dropped 7 bases, with 14 bases sitting between them.

This clonotype was found a few times. The gene calls are TRBV7-2 and TRBJ2-3, with D possibly being TRBD2 (6 bases). This CDR3 contains 14 residues. Trimming cost V 5 bases and J 4 bases, with 13 bases left between them. Germline lookup yields CDR1 SGHTA and CDR2 FQGNSA. The CDR3 protein is CASSRLGGPDTQYF. The CDR3 DNA reads as TGTGCCAGCAGCCGACTAGGCGGGCCAGATACGCAGTATTTT.

The chain recombines TRBV7-6 with TRBJ2-3; possibly TRBD2 for D (6 bases). Germline V lookup: CDR1 SGHVS, CDR2 FNYEAQ. V dropped 2 bases and J dropped 0 bases, with 12 bases sitting between them. There are 16 residues in the CDR3. Here the CDR3 reads CASSLIGGTSTDTQYF. The CDR3 nucleotides are TGTGCCAGCAGCTTAATCGGGGGAACTAGCACAGATACGCAGTATTTT.

The chain couples TRBV27 to TRBJ2-7; tentatively, D is TRBD1 (6 bases). CDR3 size: 13 residues. The V end was cut by 6 bases, the J end by 6 bases, with 15 bases between. Germline V gives CDR1 MNHEY, CDR2 SMNVEV (reference sequence). CDR3 residues: CASRTGGTFEQYF. CDR3 DNA sequence: TGTGCCAGCAGGACAGGCGGTACCTTCGAGCAGTACTTC.

The chain joins TRBV15 to TRBJ2-3; D remains ambiguous. Trimming stripped 3 bases from V and 4 bases from J, with 11 bases between. This CDR3 is built from 14 residues. Germline V CDR1 and CDR2: LNHNV, YYDKDF (reference sequence). The CDR3 region has the DNA TGTGCCACCAGCAGGCACATGGTTCCAGATACGCAGTATTTT. Amino acids: CATSRHMVPDTQYF.

This clonotype appeared a few times. This sequence joins TRBV20-1 and TRBJ1-2; possibly TRBD1 for D (5 bases). V was trimmed by 4 bases and J by 8 bases, leaving 11 bases between them. Germline CDR1 and CDR2: DFQATT and SNEGSKA (reference sequence). The CDR3 totals 11 residues. In DNA form, the CDR3 reads TGCAGTGCTACCGGGGCTAGGGGCTACACCTTC. Amino acids: CSATGARGYTF.

This clonotype occurred many times. V and J are TRBV20-1 and TRBJ2-7; D ambiguous. CDR3 length: 12 amino acids. V lost 6 bases, J lost 4 bases, and 13 bases lay in between. The germline gives CDR1 DFQATT, CDR2 SNEGSKA (reference sequence). For the CDR3, the DNA is TGCAGTGCGAAAACGAGGCGGTACGAGCAGTACTTC. Its protein product is CSAKTRRYEQYF.

As regards this clonotype: One junction end disagrees with the germline gene, perhaps due to a read error. CDR3 protein: CASSAAGTYNGQFF. Here the CDR3 DNA reads TGTGCCAGCAGCGCTGCGGGGACATACAATGGGCAGTTCTTC. The chain recombines TRBV9 with TRBJ2-1; D may be TRBD1 or TRBD2 (6 bases each). This CDR3 spans 14 amino acids. Germline CDR1 SGDLS, CDR2 YYNGEE.

The sample holds many counts of this clonotype. The chain uses TRBV7-2 and TRBJ2-3, with 9 positions matching TRBD2. The germline V gene has CDR1 SGHTA and CDR2 FQGNSA. The CDR3 runs to 20 residues. The trim removed 4 bases at V and 0 bases at J, leaving 17 bases unmatched. The CDR3, as DNA: TGTGCCAGCAGCTCACGCGGGGGGGCAGTTTCTTGGTTAAGCACAGATACGCAGTATTTT. It yields the protein CASSSRGGAVSWLSTDTQYF.

The chain links TRBV5-6 to TRBJ2-7, with D possibly matching TRBD1 (6 bases). Germline lookup yields CDR1 SGHDT and CDR2 YYEEEE. CDR3 length: 15 residues. Trimming removed 1 base from V and 3 bases from J, with 14 bases in between. The CDR3 reads CASSLLGTGNYEQYF. CDR3 coding DNA: TGTGCCAGCAGCTTGTTAGGAACAGGGAACTACGAGCAGTACTTC. Full variable domain (outside the CDR3, taken from reference TRBV5-6 and TRBJ2-7): DAGVTQSPTHLIKTRGQQVTLRCSPKSGHDTVSWYQQALGQGPQFIFQYYEEEERQRGNFPDRFSGHQFPNYSSELNVNALLLGDSALYLCASSLLGTGNYEQYFGPGTRLTVT.

This rearrangement joins TRBV7-6 to TRBJ1-4; maybe TRBD1 (5 bases). V lost 3 bases and J lost 5, with 16 bases in between. CDR1 and CDR2 from the germline V gene are SGHVS and FNYEAQ. The CDR3 has 16 amino acids. CDR3 bases: TGTGCCAGCAGCTTGACCTCGGGCCAGGGAAATGAAAAACTGTTTTTT. Amino acid sequence: CASSLTSGQGNEKLFF.

This clonotype has a handful of counts. The rearrangement joins TRBV7-3 to TRBJ2-1; 10 nucleotides line up with TRBD2. This CDR3 is built from 15 residues. Germline-derived CDR1 and CDR2 are SGHTA and FQGTGA. The ends lost 1 base at V and 8 bases at J; junction bases unmatched: 5. As DNA, the CDR3 is TGTGCCAGCAGCTTAATGGCGACTAGCGGGCATGAGCAGTTCTTC. Residues: CASSLMATSGHEQFF.

This clonotype appeared many times. The gene calls are TRBV5-1 and TRBJ1-5; D unclear. Per the germline V gene, CDR1 is SGHRS and CDR2 is YFSETQ. The CDR3 extends over 12 amino acids. Between the trimmed V and J ends, which lost 0 bases and 6 bases, there was a span of 4 bases. CDR3 DNA: TGCGCCAGCAGCTTGGACGGTCAGCCCCAGCATTTT. As protein: CASSLDGQPQHF.

This clonotype was counted only a few times. The V and J genes are TRBV2 and TRBJ2-5, with 10 bases aligning to TRBD2. Per germline, CDR1 SNHLY and CDR2 FYNNEI. The CDR3 has 15 residues. Germline trimming cut 3 bases from V and 7 bases from J; bases unmatched to any gene: 8. The CDR3 DNA sequence: TGTGCCAGCAGTGAGCTAGCGGGAGTCAAGGGGACCCAGTACTTC. Its protein product is CASSELAGVKGTQYF.

This chain uses TRBV28 with TRBJ1-4; 9 bases agree with TRBD1. The germline gives CDR1 MDHEN, CDR2 SYDVKM. V lost 5 bases to trimming and J lost 8 bases; unmatched junction nucleotides: 12. This CDR3 spans 16 amino acids. The CDR3 region has the DNA TGTGCCAGCAGTGACCCGGGACAGGGTTTGGGGGAAAAACTGTTTTTT. Its translation is CASSDPGQGLGEKLFF.

This clonotype was detected a few times. The CDR3 coding sequence is TGTGCCAGCCACGGGACAGCTAATCAGCCCCAGCATTTT. Protein sequence: CASHGTANQPQHF. The J gene is TRBJ1-5, the V gene TRBV6-6; 7 positions match TRBD1. CDR3 length equals 13 residues. Losses at the gene ends were 8 bases for V and 4 bases for J; bases not matched to a gene: 5. CDR1 and CDR2 (germline): MNHNY, SVGAGI (reference sequence).

This clonotype has just a few counts. V gene TRBV2 combines with J gene TRBJ1-4; a possible D gene is TRBD1 (5 bases). This CDR3 has 12 amino acids. Trimming pared 8 bases from V and 8 bases from J, leaving 12 bases between. Germline V gives CDR1 SNHLY, CDR2 FYNNEI. The CDR3 DNA reads TGTGCCAGCGGGACCCGCTTGGAAAAACTGTTTTTT. It translates to CASGTRLEKLFF.